The entry below describes one TCR beta chain. What it recognizes is unknown. The germline V gene has CDR1 LNHDA and CDR2 SQIVND (reference sequence). CDR3 length equals 13 residues. Trimming stripped 3 bases from V and 4 bases from J, with 7 bases between. The sample comes from a study of cytotoxic CD8 clonotypes in ibrutinib-treated CLL. Study results and limitations: Sampling times, which were not matched between the groups, differed between sustained-remission patients and progressing patients.

Here immunoSEQ multiplex PCR was the method, and the copy in TCRdb shows in-frame clones only, minus some. The table lists tens of thousands of clones, 57% of them singletons. The chain links TRBV19 to TRBJ1-5, with D hard to call. This receptor was identified in a human donor with chronic lymphocytic leukemia. This specimen consisted of PBMCs, obtained after 12 months of ibrutinib treatment. The CDR3 region has the DNA TGTGCCAGTAGTATTAAGGTTAATCAGCCCCAGCATTTT. The encoded protein is CASSIKVNQPQHF.